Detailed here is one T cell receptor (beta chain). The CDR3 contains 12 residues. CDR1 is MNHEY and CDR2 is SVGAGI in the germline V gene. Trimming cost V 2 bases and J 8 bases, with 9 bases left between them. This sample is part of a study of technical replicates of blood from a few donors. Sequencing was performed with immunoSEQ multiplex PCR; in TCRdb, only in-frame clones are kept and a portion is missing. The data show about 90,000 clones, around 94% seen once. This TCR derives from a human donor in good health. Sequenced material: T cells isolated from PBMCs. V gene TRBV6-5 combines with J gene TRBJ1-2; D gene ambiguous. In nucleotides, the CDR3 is TGTGCCAGCAGTTACGCCGGTTGGGGCTACACCTTC. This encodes CASSYAGWGYTF.